What follows describes a single T cell receptor beta chain. The clone's antigen remains unknown. No much larger clonotype is one base removed from it; base qualities were not supplied. The immunoSEQ Assay, a bias-controlled multiplex PCR, was used to amplify TCRbeta CDR3 regions from genomic DNA. As for the original processing: The number of nucleated cells in each sample was estimated by amplification of reference gene primers within the assay. To quantify the absolute abundance of each unique TCRbeta CDR3 rearrangement, sequence reads were collapsed and filtered. For each sample, productive Simpson clonality was calculated as the square root of Simpson's diversity index over productive rearrangements. TCRdb mirrors the immuneACCESS table, restricted to in-frame sequences. Some clones are absent from its copies; in checked studies, under half trace to an unresolved V gene, and the reason for the others is unknown. V and J calls plus clone size are reproduced from that table; the DNA served to infer D and trimming. Here the sample has around 700,000 clones; 70% to 90% occur a single time. The ten top clones hold under 0.3% of the sample.

The collaborating institutions used their own protocols to collect whole blood in K2EDTA tubes. For TCRbeta analysis, collaborator samples were shipped as frozen whole blood, as isolated PBMCs, or as DNA extracted from either sample type. This record comes from a study of blood T cell repertoires in COVID-19 (dated by TCRdb to the early 2020s). Regarding the study in general: Collaborator samples came from the United States, Italy and Spain and covered acute and convalescent phases of COVID-19. The material from the prospective study consisted of cDNA or gDNA derived from T cells, B-cell-depleted T cells, or PBMCs. Deeply sampled blood TCRbeta repertoires from subjects exposed to, actively infected with, or recovered from COVID-19 were included in the dataset. The repertoires were released in a freely available public database intended as a resource for research on the immune response to SARS-CoV-2. Samples came from the ongoing ImmuneRACE study (first 160 participants) plus 1,254 subjects from 6 global collaborators. A de-identified subject ID, COVID-19 status, age in years and sex were almost always included in the sample metadata. Where HLA class I and class II types were available, the types were taken from metadata supplied by the sample provider, not from assay-based typing.

The full study reports these points: The quantity of clinical and demographic metadata differed by source and by participant and was supplied without curation.

This sequence was found in a woman aged 18-29 years with acute or convalescent COVID-19. Source material: peripheral blood.

The encoded CDR3 is CASSLDRGVAKNIQYF. The sequenced DNA: TGTGCCAGCAGCCTAGACAGGGGCGTCGCCAAAAACATTCAGTACTTC. Recombination joined TRBV5-5 with TRBJ2-4, with 8 central nucleotides matching TRBD1. The germline V gene (reference sequence) specifies SGHKS as CDR1 and YYEKEE as CDR2. There are 16 amino acids in the CDR3, from cysteine to phenylalanine inclusive. Only CDR3 DNA is held: 48 bases, read in frame from base 1. After removal of 4 bases from V and 1 base from J, the junction retains 7 bases not matched to a gene. Reference TRBV5-5 and TRBJ2-4 genes cover what lies past the CDR3, so the full variable domain is DAGVTQSPTHLIKTRGQQVTLRCSPISGHKSVSWYQQVLGQGPQFIFQYYEKEERGRGNFPDRFSARQFPNYSSELNVNALLLGDSALYLCASSLDRGVAKNIQYFGAGTRLSVL.